This T cell receptor (beta chain) was observed in a study of cytomegalovirus exposure and HLA in healthy donors. Findings of the study overall: A later analysis revealed that TCR association rates differed between HLA loci, peaking at DRB1 and bottoming out at HLA-C.

It was with 60 Vbeta and 13 Jbeta primers that the PCR ran. Assay used: immunoSEQ multiplex PCR; TCRdb lists only in-frame clones, some missing. The repertoire holds some 200,000 clones, 75% to 90% seen once, with roughly 0.8% in the top ten. As regards this clone: The antigen is undetermined.

V trimming: 10 bases; J trimming: 2 bases; junction bases outside the gene matches: 1. The CDR3 consists of 12 residues. CDR1 and CDR2 (germline): MNHNS, SASEGT. V usage is TRBV6-1 and J usage is TRBJ2-7, with 11 bases lining up with TRBD2. Material: PBMCs. This TCR was recovered from a woman between 18 and 29 years old in good health and CMV-seronegative. The CDR3 reads CATTSGTYEQYF. CDR3 bases: TGTGCCACGACTAGCGGGACCTACGAGCAGTACTTC.